Detailed here is one T cell receptor (beta chain). The sample belongs to a study of blood T cell repertoires in COVID-19. About the research overall: The cDNA or gDNA used as material had been derived from T cells, B-cell-depleted T cells, or PBMCs.

Trimming left V 3 bases short and J 7 bases short, with 9 bases between. Per germline, CDR1 SGHTA and CDR2 FQGNSA. The CDR3 is 13 residues long. Authors' analysis steps: Reference gene primer amplification yielded estimated nucleated cell counts. Some clones are missing from TCRdb's copy, which holds only in-frame ones; the method was immunoSEQ multiplex PCR. V and J calls and clone size follow that table, whereas D and trimming were derived from the DNA. The sample has fewer than 80,000 clones, around 90% seen once; the top ten hold 5.3%. The gene calls are TRBV7-2 and TRBJ1-4; weak D call: TRBD1 (5 bases). The sample was peripheral blood. This clonotype originated in a man in his fifties with acute or convalescent COVID-19. The CDR3 region has the DNA TGTGCCAGCAGCTTTACCGGGGGTGAAAAACTGTTTTTT. Protein sequence: CASSFTGGEKLFF.